The TCR beta chain described here comes from a study of blood T cell repertoires in COVID-19. Using immunoSEQ multiplex PCR, the repertoire was profiled, and TCRdb retains in-frame clones only, with some absent. The sample consists of a few hundred thousand clones, approximately 90% of them appearing once. The material sequenced was peripheral blood. The TCR sequence derives from a man aged 18 to 35 with active or convalescent COVID-19.

CDR3 in amino acids: CASSSGATNEKLFF. DNA of the CDR3: TGCGCCAGCAGCTCCGGAGCAACTAATGAAAAACTGTTTTTT. The chain is built from TRBV10-2 and TRBJ1-4; D is unclear. V dropped 6 bases and J dropped 0 bases, with 8 bases sitting between them. The germline gives CDR1 WSHSY, CDR2 SAAADI. This CDR3 spans 14 amino acids.